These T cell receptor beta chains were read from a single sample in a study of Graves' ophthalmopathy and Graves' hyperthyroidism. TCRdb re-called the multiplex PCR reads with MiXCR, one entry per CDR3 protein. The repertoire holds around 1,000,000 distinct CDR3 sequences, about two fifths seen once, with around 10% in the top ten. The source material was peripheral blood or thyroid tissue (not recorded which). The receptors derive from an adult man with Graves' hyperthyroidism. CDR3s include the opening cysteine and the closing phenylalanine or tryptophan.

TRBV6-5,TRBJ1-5,CASTGQGGMIQGQPQHF
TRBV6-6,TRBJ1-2,CASSPDGPLGYTF
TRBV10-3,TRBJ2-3,CASSSSSGLTDTQYF
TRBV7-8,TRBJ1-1,CASSLTGTAPVEVFF
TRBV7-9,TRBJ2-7,CATSLYGQGRNEQYF
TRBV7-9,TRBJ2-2,CASSFFPWGEPNTGELFF
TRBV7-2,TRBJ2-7,CASSWGPGTYGQYF
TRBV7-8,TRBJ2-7,CASSLAAREQYF
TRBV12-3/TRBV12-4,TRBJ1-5,CASSNRDGSNQPQHF
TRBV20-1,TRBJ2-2,CSASSGTGELFF
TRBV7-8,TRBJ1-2,CASSSVANGYTF
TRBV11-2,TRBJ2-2,CASSPQGTGTGELFF
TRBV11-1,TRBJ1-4,CASSPGFSGKLGGEKLFF
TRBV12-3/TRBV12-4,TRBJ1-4,CASSPPSAGEDEKLFF
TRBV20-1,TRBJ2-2,CSASPGQMNTGELRF
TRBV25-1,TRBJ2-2,CASREAGTARGELFF
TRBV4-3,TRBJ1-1,CASSQVVSNTEAFF
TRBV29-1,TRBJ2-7,CSVGSADTGVNEQYF
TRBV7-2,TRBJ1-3,CASSLFYGGSGNTIYF
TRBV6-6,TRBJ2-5,CASLGGQETQYF
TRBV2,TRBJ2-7,CASSVSIADIYEQYF
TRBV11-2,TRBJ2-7,CASRKGSGFSYEQYF
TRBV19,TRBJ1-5,CATRDRGNDQPQHF
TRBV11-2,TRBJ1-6,CASSLASTGLVSPLHF
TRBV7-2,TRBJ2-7,CASGRRGGFWDEQYF
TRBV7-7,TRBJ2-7,CASSTGNREQYF
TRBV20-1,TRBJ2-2,CSARYQGRATGELFF
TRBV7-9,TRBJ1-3,CASSLTTGRNTIYF
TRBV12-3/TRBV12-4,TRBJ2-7,CASSLSSFYEQYF
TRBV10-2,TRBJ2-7,CASGEPPYEQYF
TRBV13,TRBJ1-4,CASSSKGGNEKLFF
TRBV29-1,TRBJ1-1,CSGGPGWGANQAFF
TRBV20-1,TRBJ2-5,CSAKDAQRGETQYF
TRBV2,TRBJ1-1,CASSEEVNTEAFF
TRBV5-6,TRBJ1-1,CASSPLAGDRANTEAFF
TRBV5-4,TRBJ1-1,CASSKGGPEAFF
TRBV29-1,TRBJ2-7,CSVGGLAGKYEQYF
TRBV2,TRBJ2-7,CASSEVWEQYF
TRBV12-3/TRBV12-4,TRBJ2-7,CASSNDGVAGYEQYF
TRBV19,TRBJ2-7,CATSPGTDGYEQYF
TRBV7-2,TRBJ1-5,CASSSNLRGNQPQHF
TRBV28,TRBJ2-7,CAGQEGMGEQYF
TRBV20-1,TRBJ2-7,CSATKTISYEQYF
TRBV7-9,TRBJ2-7,CASSLIAASDVYEQYF
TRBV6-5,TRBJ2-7,CASSYLTGVQYF
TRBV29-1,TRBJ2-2,CSAGGDSYTGELFF
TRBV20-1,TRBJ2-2,CSARDFRGANTGELFF
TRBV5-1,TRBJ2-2,CDSSLVDGEGGELFF
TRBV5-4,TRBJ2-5,CASSLSGSETQYF
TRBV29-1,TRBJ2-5,CSFGTGAGETQYF
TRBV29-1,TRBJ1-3,CSVKNSTGNTIYF